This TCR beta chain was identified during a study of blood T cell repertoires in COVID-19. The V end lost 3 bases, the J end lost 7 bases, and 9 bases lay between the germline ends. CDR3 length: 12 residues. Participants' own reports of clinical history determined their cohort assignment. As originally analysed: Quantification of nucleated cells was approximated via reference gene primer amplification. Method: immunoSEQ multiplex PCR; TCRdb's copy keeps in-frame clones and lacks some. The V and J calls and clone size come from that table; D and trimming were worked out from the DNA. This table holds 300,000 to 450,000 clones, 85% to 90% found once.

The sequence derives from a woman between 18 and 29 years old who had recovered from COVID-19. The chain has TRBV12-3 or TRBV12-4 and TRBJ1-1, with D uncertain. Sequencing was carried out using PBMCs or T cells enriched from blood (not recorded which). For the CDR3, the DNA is TGTGCCAGCAGTTTCAGACAATATGAAGCTTTCTTT. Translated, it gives CASSFRQYEAFF.